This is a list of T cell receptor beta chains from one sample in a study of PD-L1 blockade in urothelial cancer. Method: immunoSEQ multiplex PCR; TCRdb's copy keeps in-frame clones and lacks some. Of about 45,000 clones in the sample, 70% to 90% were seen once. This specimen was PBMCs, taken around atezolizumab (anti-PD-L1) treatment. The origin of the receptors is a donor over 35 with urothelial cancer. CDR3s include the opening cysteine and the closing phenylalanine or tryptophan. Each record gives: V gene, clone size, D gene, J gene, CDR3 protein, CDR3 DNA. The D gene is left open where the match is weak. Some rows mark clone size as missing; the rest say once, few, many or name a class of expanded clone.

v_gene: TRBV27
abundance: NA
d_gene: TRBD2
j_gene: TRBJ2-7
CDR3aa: CASSLFPRPSGPSYEQYF
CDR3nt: TGTGCCAGCAGTTTATTCCCCCGCCCTAGCGGGCCCTCCTACGAGCAGTACTTC

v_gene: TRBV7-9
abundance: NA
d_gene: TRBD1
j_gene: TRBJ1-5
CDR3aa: CASSLGPGQGPTPQHF
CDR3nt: TGTGCCAGCAGCTTAGGCCCGGGACAGGGCCCCACGCCCCAGCATTTT

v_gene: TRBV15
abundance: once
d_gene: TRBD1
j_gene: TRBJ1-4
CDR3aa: CATSRQGAWEKLFF
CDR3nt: TGTGCCACCAGCAGACAGGGGGCGTGGGAAAAACTGTTTTTT

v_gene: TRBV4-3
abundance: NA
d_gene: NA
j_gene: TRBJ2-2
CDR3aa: CASSRGGATGELFF
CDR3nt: TGCGCCAGCAGCCGGGGTGGGGCGACCGGGGAGCTGTTTTTT

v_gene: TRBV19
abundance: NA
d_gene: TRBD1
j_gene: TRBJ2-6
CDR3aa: CASSKGQGRAGANVLTF
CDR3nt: TGTGCCAGTAGTAAAGGACAGGGGAGGGCTGGGGCCAACGTCCTGACTTTC

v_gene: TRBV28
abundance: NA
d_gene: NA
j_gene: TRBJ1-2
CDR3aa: CASSRGGNYGYTF
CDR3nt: TGTGCCAGCAGTCGCGGGGGAAACTATGGCTACACCTTC

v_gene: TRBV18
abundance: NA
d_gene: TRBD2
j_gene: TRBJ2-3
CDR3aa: CASSRLLPSGGDTQYF
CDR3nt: TGTGCCAGCTCACGTTTGTTGCCTAGCGGGGGTGATACGCAGTATTTT

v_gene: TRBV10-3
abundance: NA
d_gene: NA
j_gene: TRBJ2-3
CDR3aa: CAISVREDTQYF
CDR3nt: TGTGCCATCAGTGTGCGGGAAGATACGCAGTATTTT

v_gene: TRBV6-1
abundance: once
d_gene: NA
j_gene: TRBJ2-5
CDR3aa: CASRRGAVETQYF
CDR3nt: TGTGCCAGCAGACGGGGGGCGGTGGAGACCCAGTACTTC

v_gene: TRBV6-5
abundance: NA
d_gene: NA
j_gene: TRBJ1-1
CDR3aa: CASRQGTEAFF
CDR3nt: TGTGCCAGCAGACAGGGCACTGAAGCTTTCTTT

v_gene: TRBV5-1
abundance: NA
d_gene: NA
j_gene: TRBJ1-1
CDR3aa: CASSSAGMNTEAFF
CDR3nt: TGCGCCAGCAGCTCGGCGGGAATGAACACTGAAGCTTTCTTT

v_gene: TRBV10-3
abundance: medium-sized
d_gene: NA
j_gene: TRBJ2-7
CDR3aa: CAISGGTAGAIYEQYF
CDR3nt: TGTGCCATCAGTGGAGGGACGGCAGGGGCTATCTACGAGCAGTACTTC

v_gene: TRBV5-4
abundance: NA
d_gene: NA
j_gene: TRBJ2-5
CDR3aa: CASSLGLTTYQETQYF
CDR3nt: TGTGCCAGCAGCTTGGGGCTCACTACCTACCAAGAGACCCAGTACTTC

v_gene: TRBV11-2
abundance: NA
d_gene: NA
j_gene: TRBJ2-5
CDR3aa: CASSPGVVGQETQYF
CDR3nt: TGTGCCAGCAGCCCGGGGGTTGTGGGGCAAGAGACCCAGTACTTC

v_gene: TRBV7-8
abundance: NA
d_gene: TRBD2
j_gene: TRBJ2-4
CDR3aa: CASSLQREAVYF
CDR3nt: TGTGCCAGCAGCTTACAGCGGGAGGCGGTCTACTTC